Below are 19 T cell receptor beta chains sequenced from a single sample in a study of OX40 agonist ivuxolimab in advanced cancers. Data came from immunoSEQ multiplex PCR; TCRdb stores just in-frame clones and leaves some out. The repertoire includes tens of thousands of clones, 88% of them detected once, and approximately 0.5% sits in the top ten. Sequencing was performed on CD4+ or CD8+ T cells sorted from blood, taken in a trial of the OX40 agonist ivuxolimab. The origin of the receptors is an adult with an advanced solid tumor such as melanoma, head and neck, liver or kidney cancer.

This clone was found once. J is TRBJ1-1 and V is TRBV7-8; D unclear. CDR1 SGHVS and CDR2 FQNEAQ come from the germline V gene. This CDR3 contains 12 residues. V was trimmed by 4 bases and J by 4 bases, leaving 7 bases between them. CDR3 DNA sequence: TGTGCCAGCAGCTCAGGATCCACTGAAGCTTTCTTT. Its protein product is CASSSGSTEAFF.

This chain joins TRBV30 and TRBJ2-3, with 7 nucleotides matching TRBD2. V lost 0 bases, J lost 0 bases, and 3 bases stayed unmatched. Germline-derived CDR1 and CDR2 are GTSNPN and SVGIG (reference sequence). The CDR3 runs to 15 residues. The CDR3 is CAWSVQAGSTDTQYF. In DNA, the CDR3 is TGTGCCTGGAGTGTACAAGCGGGGAGCACAGATACGCAGTATTTT.

The V and J genes are TRBV5-4 and TRBJ1-5, with 7 bases identical to TRBD1. V lost 4 bases to trimming and J lost 5 bases; unmatched junction nucleotides: 3. Germline CDR1 reads SGHNT; CDR2 reads YYREEE (reference sequence). The CDR3 covers 13 residues. The CDR3 protein is CASSPDRDQPQHF. For the CDR3, the DNA is TGTGCCAGCAGCCCCGACAGGGATCAGCCCCAGCATTTT.

The V and J genes are TRBV6-6 and TRBJ1-5; no reliable D call. Germline values: CDR1 MNHNY, CDR2 SVGAGI (reference sequence). V dropped 6 bases and J dropped 5 bases, with 17 bases sitting between them. There are 15 residues in the CDR3. The CDR3 loop reads CASSLAEGPHQPQHF. CDR3 DNA sequence: TGTGCCAGCAGCTTGGCCGAGGGCCCACATCAGCCCCAGCATTTT.

This chain connects TRBV6-6 to TRBJ1-4; D is perhaps TRBD1 (5 bases). Germline values: CDR1 MNHNY, CDR2 SVGAGI (reference sequence). The V and J ends lost 4 bases and 4 bases respectively, with 13 bases between them. The CDR3 contains 15 residues. The CDR3 spells CASSFTGAGNEKLFF. The DNA of the CDR3 is TGTGCCAGCAGTTTTACAGGTGCTGGTAATGAAAAACTGTTTTTT.

This clone appeared a few times. The chain combines TRBV11-3 with TRBJ1-1; D is unresolved. CDR1 is SGHNT and CDR2 is YENEEA in the germline V gene. This CDR3 comprises 13 residues. Trimming removed 2 bases from V and 4 bases from J, with 8 bases in between. The CDR3 loop is CASSLRAGTEAFF. Written as DNA, the CDR3 is TGTGCCAGCAGCTTAAGGGCAGGCACTGAAGCTTTCTTT.

This clone was seen just once. The chain joins TRBV7-3 to TRBJ2-2; 8 positions match TRBD1. This CDR3 region has 16 residues. The germline gives CDR1 SGHTA, CDR2 FQGTGA. J gave up 6 bases and V 0 bases, and 6 bases lay outside the gene matches. DNA for the CDR3: TGTGCCAGCAGCTTAACCGAGACAGGGGTAGCCGGGGAGCTGTTTTTT. As protein: CASSLTETGVAGELFF.

This clone was counted a few times. The V gene is TRBV2, the J gene TRBJ1-6, with 7 bases lining up with TRBD1. This CDR3 has 13 amino acids. Trimming at V came to 6 bases and at J to 7 bases, leaving 3 bases not matched to a gene. The germline gives CDR1 SNHLY, CDR2 FYNNEI. The CDR3 protein is CASRGDSNSPLHF. CDR3 coding DNA: TGTGCCAGCAGGGGGGACAGCAATTCACCCCTCCACTTT. The full variable domain, with the rest looked up from reference TRBV2 and TRBJ1-6, is EPEVTQTPSHQVTQMGQEVILRCVPISNHLYFYWYRQILGQKVEFLVSFYNNEISEKSEIFDDQFSVERPDGSNFTLKIRSTKLEDSAMYFCASRGDSNSPLHFGNGTRLTVT.

This clone has just a few counts. The chain has TRBV29-1 and TRBJ1-2; D is unclear. Germline lookup yields CDR1 SQVTM and CDR2 ANQGSEA. Trimming took off 3 bases at V and 8 bases at J, with 4 bases between the two ends. The CDR3 totals 9 residues. In nucleotides, the CDR3 is TGCAGCGTTGACCTGGGCTACACCTTC. Translated: CSVDLGYTF.

The chain recombines TRBV5-4 with TRBJ2-1; 7 nucleotides agree with TRBD1. The V segment lost 4 bases and the J segment 2 bases; nucleotides outside the gene matches: 9. Germline loops: CDR1 SGHNT, CDR2 YYREEE (reference sequence). The CDR3 has 16 amino acids. The CDR3 sequence is CASSLWTGPPYNEQFF. The CDR3 nucleotides are TGTGCCAGCAGCCTATGGACAGGACCTCCCTACAATGAGCAGTTCTTC.

This clone was detected only once. This chain joins TRBV4-2 and TRBJ1-4; TRBD1 matches at 7 bases. Trimming at V came to 0 bases and at J to 3 bases, leaving 1 base not matched to a gene. Germline V gives CDR1 LGHNA, CDR2 YNFKEQ. CDR3 length equals 15 residues. CDR3 residues: CASSQEGQPNEKLFF. DNA for the CDR3: TGTGCCAGCAGCCAAGAGGGACAGCCTAATGAAAAACTGTTTTTT.

The V call is TRBV4-2, the J call TRBJ2-3; the D gene is possibly TRBD2 (6 bases). Germline V gene lookup returns CDR1 LGHNA and CDR2 YNFKEQ. The CDR3 is made up of 12 amino acids. V lost 8 bases, J lost 4 bases, and 10 bases lay in between. CDR3 in amino acids: CASGGTSDTQYF. The DNA for the CDR3 is TGTGCCAGCGGGGGGACTTCAGATACGCAGTATTTT.

This chain connects TRBV5-4 to TRBJ2-1, with 13 nucleotides matching TRBD2. There are 15 residues in the CDR3. Germline CDR1 and CDR2: SGHNT and YYREEE (reference sequence). V dropped 0 bases and J dropped 6; count of bases not matched to a gene: 0. In nucleotides, the CDR3 is TGTGCCAGCAGCTTGGGACTAGCGGGGGGCAATGAGCAGTTCTTC. Protein: CASSLGLAGGNEQFF. The variable domain in full, with the rest retrieved from reference TRBV5-4 and TRBJ2-1, is ETGVTQSPTHLIKTRGQQVTLRCSSQSGHNTVSWYQQALGQGPQFIFQYYREEENGRGNFPPRFSGLQFPNYSSELNVNALELDDSALYLCASSLGLAGGNEQFFGPGTRLTVL.

The chain is built from TRBV7-9 and TRBJ1-6, with 8 bases matching TRBD1. The CDR3 is made up of 16 amino acids. V trimming: 5 bases; J trimming: 8 bases; junction bases outside the gene matches: 11. The germline gives CDR1 SEHNR, CDR2 FQNEAQ (reference sequence). The CDR3 reads CASSPGGGRGYSPLHF. The CDR3 nucleotides are TGTGCCAGCAGCCCAGGGGGCGGCAGGGGGTATTCACCCCTCCACTTT.

The chain employs TRBV29-1 and TRBJ1-5; 7 bases are shared with TRBD1. The V segment lost 6 bases and the J segment 3 bases; nucleotides outside the gene matches: 5. Looked up from germline, CDR1 is SQVTM and CDR2 is ANQGSEA. The length of the CDR3 is 13 residues. CDR3 in DNA: TGCAGCGTAGCGACAGGGACCAATCAGCCCCAGCATTTT. This encodes CSVATGTNQPQHF. Drawing the rest from reference TRBV29-1 and TRBJ1-5, the complete variable domain is SAVISQKPSRDICQRGTSLTIQCQVDSQVTMMFWYRQQPGQSLTLIATANQGSEATYESGFVIDKFPISRPNLTFSTLTVSNMSPEDSSIYLCSVATGTNQPQHFGDGTRLSIL.

The genes are TRBV5-6 and TRBJ1-1; possible D gene TRBD1, 6 bases. The V end was cut by 3 bases, the J end by 11 bases, with 23 bases between. The CDR3 sequence is 15 residues long. Germline lookup yields CDR1 SGHDT and CDR2 YYEEEE. The CDR3 region has the DNA TGTGCCAGCAGCTGGAGTGCCGGGACACCCGCCGGGGCTTTCTTT. Translating it yields CASSWSAGTPAGAFF.

This chain connects TRBV9 to TRBJ2-3; D is undetermined. Germline V lookup: CDR1 SGDLS, CDR2 YYNGEE. The V gene lost 0 bases and the J gene lost 2 bases, with 4 bases spanning the gap. CDR3 length: 13 amino acids. The CDR3 DNA follows: TGTGCCAGCAGCGTAGCTTTCACAGATACGCAGTATTTT. This gives the protein CASSVAFTDTQYF.

V and J are TRBV29-1 and TRBJ2-7; D is possibly TRBD1 (5 bases). Germline lookup yields CDR1 SQVTM and CDR2 ANQGSEA. The CDR3 runs 12 residues. V shed 4 bases and J shed 3 bases, with 10 bases lying between them. CDR3 amino acids: CSVGPDSYEQYF. CDR3 nucleotide sequence: TGCAGCGTTGGGCCTGACAGCTACGAGCAGTACTTC.

CDR3 DNA sequence: TGTGCCAGCTCACAAAACAGGGAACTCACAGATACGCAGTATTTT. Translation gives CASSQNRELTDTQYF. This sequence joins TRBV18 and TRBJ2-3, with D perhaps matching TRBD1 (6 bases). V was cut by 4 bases and J by 2 bases, with 13 bases left in between. The length of the CDR3 is 15 residues. Germline CDR1 KGHSH, CDR2 LQKENI. Looking up the rest from reference TRBV18 and TRBJ2-3 gives the full variable domain: NAGVMQNPRHLVRRRGQEARLRCSPMKGHSHVYWYRQLPEEGLKFMVYLQKENIIDESGMPKERFSAEFPKEGPSILRIQQVVRGDSAAYFCASSQNRELTDTQYFGPGTRLTVL.